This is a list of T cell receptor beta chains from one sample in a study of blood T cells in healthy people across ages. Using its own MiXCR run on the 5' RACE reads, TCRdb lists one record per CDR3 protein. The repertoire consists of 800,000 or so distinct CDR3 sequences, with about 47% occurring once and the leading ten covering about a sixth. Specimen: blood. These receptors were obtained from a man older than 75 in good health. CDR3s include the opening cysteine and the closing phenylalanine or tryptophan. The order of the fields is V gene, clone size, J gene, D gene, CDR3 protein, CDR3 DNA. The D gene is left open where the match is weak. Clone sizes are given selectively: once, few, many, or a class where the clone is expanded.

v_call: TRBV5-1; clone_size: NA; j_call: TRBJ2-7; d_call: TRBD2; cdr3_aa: CASGVALAGVNEQYF; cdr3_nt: TGCGCCAGCGGAGTTGCCCTAGCGGGAGTTAACGAGCAGTACTTC
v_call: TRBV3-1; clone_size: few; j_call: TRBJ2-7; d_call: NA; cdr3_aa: CASSQGIYEQYF; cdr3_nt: TGTGCCAGCAGCCAGGGAATTTACGAGCAGTACTTC
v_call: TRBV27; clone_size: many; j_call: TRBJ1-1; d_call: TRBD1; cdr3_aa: CASSWDRGVGTEAFF; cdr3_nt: TGTGCCAGCAGTTGGGACAGGGGCGTCGGTACTGAAGCTTTCTTT
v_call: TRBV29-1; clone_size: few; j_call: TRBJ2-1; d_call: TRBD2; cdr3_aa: CSARLAGAGNEQFF; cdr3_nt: TGCAGCGCGCGACTAGCGGGAGCTGGCAATGAGCAGTTCTTC
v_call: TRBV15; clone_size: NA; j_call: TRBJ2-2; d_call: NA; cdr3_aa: CATLTDGGVNIGELFF; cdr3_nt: TGTGCCACCCTGACGGATGGCGGGGTGAACATCGGGGAGCTGTTTTTT
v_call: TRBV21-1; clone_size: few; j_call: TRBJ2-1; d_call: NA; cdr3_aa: CASSTKPPTSRIYNEQFF; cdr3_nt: TGTGCCAGCAGCACCAAACCCCCGACTAGCCGTATCTACAATGAGCAGTTCTTC
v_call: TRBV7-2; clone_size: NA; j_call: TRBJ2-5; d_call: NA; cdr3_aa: CASSFSRGGQETQYF; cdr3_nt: TGTGCCAGCAGCTTTTCCCGAGGGGGGCAAGAGACCCAGTACTTC
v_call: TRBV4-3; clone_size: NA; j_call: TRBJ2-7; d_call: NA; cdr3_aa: CASSQRVGDGVGEQYF; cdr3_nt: TGCGCCAGCAGCCAACGGGTAGGGGACGGGGTTGGGGAGCAGTACTTC
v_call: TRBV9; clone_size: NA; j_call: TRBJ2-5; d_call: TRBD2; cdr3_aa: CASSVFSSGRGETQYF; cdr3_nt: TGTGCCAGCAGCGTATTCTCTAGCGGGAGGGGCGAGACCCAGTACTTC
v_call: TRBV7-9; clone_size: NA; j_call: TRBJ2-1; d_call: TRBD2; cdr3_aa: CASSLGGSANEQFF; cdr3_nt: TGTGCCAGCAGCTTAGGCGGGAGCGCCAATGAGCAGTTCTTC
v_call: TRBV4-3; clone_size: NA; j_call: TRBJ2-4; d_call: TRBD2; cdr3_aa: CASSQEPAGGLDIQYF; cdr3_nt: TGCGCCAGCAGCCAAGAACCGGCGGGGGGGCTTGACATTCAGTACTTC
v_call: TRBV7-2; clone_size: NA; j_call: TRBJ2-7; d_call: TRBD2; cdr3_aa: CASRRGGSLDEQYF; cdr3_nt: TGTGCCAGCAGGCGGGGGGGCTCTCTAGACGAGCAGTACTTC
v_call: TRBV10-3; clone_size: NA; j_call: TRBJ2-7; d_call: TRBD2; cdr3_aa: CAINLAGEGYEQYF; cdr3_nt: TGTGCCATCAACCTAGCGGGAGAAGGCTACGAGCAGTACTTC
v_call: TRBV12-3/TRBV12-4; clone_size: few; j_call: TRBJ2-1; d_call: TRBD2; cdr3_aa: CASSFRGLAGGWSYNEQFF; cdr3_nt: TGTGCCAGCAGTTTTAGGGGACTAGCGGGAGGTTGGTCCTACAATGAGCAGTTCTTC
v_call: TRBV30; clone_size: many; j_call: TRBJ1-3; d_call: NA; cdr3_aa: CAWSIFGNTIYF; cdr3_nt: TGTGCCTGGAGTATATTTGGAAACACCATATATTTT
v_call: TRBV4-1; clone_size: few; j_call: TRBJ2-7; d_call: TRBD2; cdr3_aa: CASSLRSGGFYEQYF; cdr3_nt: TGCGCCAGCAGCCTCCGGAGCGGGGGGTTCTACGAGCAGTACTTC
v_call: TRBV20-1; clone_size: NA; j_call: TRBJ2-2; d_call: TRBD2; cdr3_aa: CSASFPGRAGTGELFF; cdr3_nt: TGCAGTGCTTCGTTCCCGGGACGAGCGGGGACCGGGGAGCTGTTTTTT
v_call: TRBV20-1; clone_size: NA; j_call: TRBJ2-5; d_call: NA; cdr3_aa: CSARDPLKETQYF; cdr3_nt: TGCAGTGCTAGAGATCCCTTAAAAGAGACCCAGTACTTC
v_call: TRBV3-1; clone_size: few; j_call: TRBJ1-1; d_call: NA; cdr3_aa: CASSQDMGITQGRETEAFF; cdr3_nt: TGTGCCAGCAGCCAAGATATGGGGATAACGCAGGGCCGGGAGACTGAAGCTTTCTTT
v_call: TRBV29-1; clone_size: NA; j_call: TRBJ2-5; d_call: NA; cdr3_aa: CSVGGPGIETQYF; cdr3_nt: TGCAGCGTTGGGGGCCCAGGGATCGAGACCCAGTACTTC
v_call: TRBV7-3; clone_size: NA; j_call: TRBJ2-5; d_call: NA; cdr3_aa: CASSSGTHLNNEQYF; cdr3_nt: TGTGCCAGCAGCTCCGGGACTCACCTAAACAATGAGCAGTACTTC
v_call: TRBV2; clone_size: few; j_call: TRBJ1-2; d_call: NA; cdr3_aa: CASSEALRPLNGYTF; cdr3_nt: TGTGCCAGCAGTGAAGCGTTAAGGCCTCTGAATGGCTACACCTTC
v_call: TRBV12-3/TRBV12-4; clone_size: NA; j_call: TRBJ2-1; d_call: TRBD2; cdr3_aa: CASRKLAGGPSYDEQFF; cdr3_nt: TGTGCCAGCAGAAAACTAGCGGGAGGGCCCTCCTACGATGAGCAGTTCTTC
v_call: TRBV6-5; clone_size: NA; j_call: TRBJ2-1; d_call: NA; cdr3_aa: CASSSVHEQFF; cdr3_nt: TGTGCCAGCAGTTCCGTGCATGAGCAGTTCTTC
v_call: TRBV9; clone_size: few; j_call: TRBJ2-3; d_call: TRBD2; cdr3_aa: CASSPWTSGSTDTQYF; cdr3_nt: TGTGCCAGCAGCCCATGGACTAGCGGGAGCACAGATACGCAGTATTTT
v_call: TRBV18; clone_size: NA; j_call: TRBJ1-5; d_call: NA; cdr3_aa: CASSPQENQPQHF; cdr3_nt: TGTGCCAGCTCACCACAGGAGAATCAGCCCCAGCATTTT
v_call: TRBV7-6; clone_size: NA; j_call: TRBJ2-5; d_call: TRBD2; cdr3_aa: CASSSIRCGTKGFIETQYF; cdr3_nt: TGTGCCAGCAGTTCGATTCGATGCGGGACTAAAGGCTTTATAGAGACCCAGTACTTC
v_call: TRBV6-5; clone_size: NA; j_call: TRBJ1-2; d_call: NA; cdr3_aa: CAGSSRYGYTF; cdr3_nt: TGTGCCGGCAGTTCCCGCTATGGCTACACCTTC
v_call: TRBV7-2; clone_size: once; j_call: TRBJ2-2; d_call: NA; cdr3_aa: CASRLGGPGELFF; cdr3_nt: TGTGCCAGCCGCCTCGGGGGGCCCGGGGAGCTGTTTTTT
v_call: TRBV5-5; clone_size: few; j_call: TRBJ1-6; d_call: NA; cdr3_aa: CASSFFGNSPLHF; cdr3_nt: TGTGCCAGCAGCTTTTTTGGGAATTCACCCCTCCACTTT
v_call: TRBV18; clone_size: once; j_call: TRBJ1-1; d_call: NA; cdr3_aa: CASSLRAAQGTEAFF; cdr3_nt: TGTGCCAGCTCACTGCGGGCGGCTCAAGGGACTGAAGCTTTCTTT
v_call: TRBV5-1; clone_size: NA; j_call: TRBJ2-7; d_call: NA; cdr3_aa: CASSFWYGSSYEQYF; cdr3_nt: TGCGCCAGCAGCTTCTGGTACGGGAGCTCCTACGAGCAGTACTTC
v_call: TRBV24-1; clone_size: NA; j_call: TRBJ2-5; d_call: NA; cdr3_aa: CATQGIRQETQYF; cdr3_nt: TGTGCCACCCAGGGAATTCGGCAAGAGACCCAGTACTTC